This entry lists 24 T cell receptor beta chains sequenced from one sample in a study of stem cell transplantation in POMP-related autoinflammatory disease. Some clones are missing from TCRdb's copy, which holds only in-frame ones; the method was immunoSEQ multiplex PCR. The profile shows about 2,800 clones, 75% to 95% of them singletons. The sequences come from CD4+ follicular helper T cells (Tfh) from PBMCs, collected after stem cell transplantation. The source is a human patient with POMP-related autoinflammation and immune dysregulation (PRAID). The T cells may come from the graft donor.

The chain carries TRBV28 and TRBJ2-1; TRBD1 agrees at 7 bases. The CDR3 runs to 17 residues. V gave up 5 bases and J gave up 6 bases; unmatched junction bases: 16. Germline-derived CDR1 and CDR2 are MDHEN and SYDVKM. CDR3 DNA: TGTGCCAGCAGTCTTCCTTCCACAAGACAGGGTGCCAATGAGCAGTTCTTC. Translation: CASSLPSTRQGANEQFF.

The table lists this clone with a count of one. The chain has TRBV28 and TRBJ2-7, with 7 bases identical to TRBD2. In germline, CDR1 is MDHEN, CDR2 SYDVKM. The CDR3 is 14 residues long. V was pared by 10 bases and J by 0 bases, with 9 bases of the junction left unmatched. CDR3 sequence: CATVPGGSSYEQYV. CDR3 bases: TGTGCCACGGTACCGGGGGGAAGCTCCTACGAGCAGTACGTC.

The count of this clone is one. The chain links TRBV7-9 to TRBJ2-7, with 7 bases matching TRBD1. This CDR3 is built from 12 residues. Germline V gives CDR1 SEHNR, CDR2 FQNEAQ (reference sequence). The trim removed 3 bases at V and 4 bases at J, leaving 0 bases unmatched. The DNA of the CDR3 is TGTGCCAGCAGCTTGGGACAGTACGAGCAGTACTTC. Its translation: CASSLGQYEQYF.

The chain carries TRBV21-1 and TRBJ2-5; TRBD1 is the table's D call, not checked against the DNA. TRBV21-1 is designated a pseudogene. The CDR3 is 14 residues long. CDR3 in amino acids: CASSTGTGEETQYF. For the CDR3, the DNA is TGTGCCAGCAGCACAGGGACAGGGGAAGAGACCCAGTACTTC.

J is TRBJ1-2 and V is TRBV6-5; the D is unclear. Germline assignment: CDR1 MNHEY and CDR2 SVGAGI. Between the trimmed V and J ends, which lost 6 bases and 3 bases, there was a span of 14 bases. The length of the CDR3 is 14 residues. This chain's CDR3 is CASSSRAIDYGYTF. DNA for the CDR3: TGTGCCAGCAGCTCCCGGGCGATAGACTATGGCTACACCTTC.

This chain connects TRBV6-6 to TRBJ1-6; tentative D call: TRBD1 (6 bases). V dropped 6 bases and J dropped 8 bases, with 11 bases sitting between them. CDR1 is MNHNY and CDR2 is SVGAGI in the germline V gene (reference sequence). This CDR3 is 13 amino acids long. This CDR3 is CASSRPGDSPLHF. CDR3 nucleotides: TGTGCCAGCAGCCGTCCAGGGGATTCACCCCTCCACTTT.

The gene calls are TRBV5-1 and TRBJ2-1; D is undetermined. CDR1 and CDR2 (germline): SGHRS, YFSETQ. V was cut by 3 bases and J by 4 bases, with 11 bases left in between. The CDR3 is made up of 14 amino acids. The CDR3 reads CASSWSDGYNEQFF. Written as DNA, the CDR3 is TGCGCCAGCAGCTGGTCCGACGGGTACAATGAGCAGTTCTTC. Complete variable domain (other parts from reference TRBV5-1 and TRBJ2-1): KAGVTQTPRYLIKTRGQQVTLSCSPISGHRSVSWYQQTPGQGLQFLFEYFSETQRNKGNFPGRFSGRQFSNSRSEMNVSTLELGDSALYLCASSWSDGYNEQFFGPGTRLTVL.

The chain employs TRBV24-1 and TRBJ1-1; maybe TRBD1 (5 bases). Trimming took off 2 bases at V and 5 bases at J, with 11 bases between the two ends. The CDR3 has 14 amino acids. Germline CDR1 is KGHDR and CDR2 is SFDVKD. The CDR3 sequence: CATSDSGGRTEAFF. For the CDR3, the DNA is TGTGCCACCAGTGATTCGGGGGGTCGGACTGAAGCTTTCTTT.

This chain connects TRBV25-1 to TRBJ2-3, with D perhaps TRBD2 (6 bases). Trimming cost V 6 bases and J 9 bases, with 16 bases left between them. CDR3 length: 13 residues. Germline lookup yields CDR1 MGHDK and CDR2 SYGVNS. CDR3 in amino acids: CASRAGSQKTQYF. CDR3 coding DNA: TGTGCCAGCAGGGCCGGGAGCCAGAAAACGCAGTATTTT.

This clone was counted a single time. The chain employs TRBV12-3 or TRBV12-4 and TRBJ2-1; TRBD2 might be the D (5 bases). The CDR3 sequence is 13 residues long. V lost 1 base to trimming and J lost 10 bases, with 11 bases between them. The CDR3 DNA sequence: TGTGCCAGCAGTTTAGGGACTCTATGGGAGCAGTTCTTC. Its translation is CASSLGTLWEQFF.

The chain employs TRBV19 and TRBJ1-5; possible D gene TRBD1, 6 bases. Per the germline V gene, CDR1 is LNHDA and CDR2 is SQIVND (reference sequence). Trimming left V 6 bases short and J 2 bases short, with 14 bases between. The CDR3 totals 15 residues. CDR3 protein: CASRYRERGNQPQHF. CDR3 DNA sequence: TGTGCCAGTAGGTACAGGGAAAGGGGCAATCAGCCCCAGCATTTT. Complete variable domain (other parts from reference TRBV19 and TRBJ1-5): DGGITQSPKYLFRKEGQNVTLSCEQNLNHDAMYWYRQDPGQGLRLIYYSQIVNDFQKGDIAEGYSVSREKKESFPLTVTSAQKNPTAFYLCASRYRERGNQPQHFGDGTRLSIL.

The chain joins TRBV7-9 to TRBJ1-1, with 9 bases aligning to TRBD1. In germline, CDR1 is SEHNR, CDR2 FQNEAQ (reference sequence). Trimming at V came to 5 bases and at J to 1 base, leaving 5 bases not matched to a gene. The CDR3 length is 15 residues. CDR3 amino acids: CASSLQGATNTEAFF. For the CDR3, the DNA is TGTGCCAGCAGCCTACAGGGGGCCACGAACACTGAAGCTTTCTTT.

This clone was counted a single time. The chain is built from TRBV5-1 and TRBJ2-1, with 13 nucleotides matching TRBD2. With V trimmed by 1 base and J by 7 bases, 2 bases remained unmatched. Per the germline V gene, CDR1 is SGHRS and CDR2 is YFSETQ. The CDR3 is 15 amino acids. CDR3 protein: CASSLTSGRGNEQFF. DNA of the CDR3: TGCGCCAGCAGCTTGACTAGCGGGAGGGGGAATGAGCAGTTCTTC.

In this sample, this clone turned up once. J is TRBJ2-1 and V is TRBV14, with 8 bases identical to TRBD1. The junction had 0 bases not matched to a gene; V was cut back by 3 bases and J by 8 bases. In germline, CDR1 is SGHDN, CDR2 FVKESK. There are 12 residues in the CDR3. The CDR3 nucleotides read TGTGCCAGCAGCCAGACAGGGGATGAGCAGTTCTTC. As protein: CASSQTGDEQFF.

The gene calls are TRBV11-2 and TRBJ2-2, with D possibly matching TRBD1 (5 bases). Trimming removed 1 base from V and 4 bases from J, with 16 bases in between. Germline CDR1 is SGHAT and CDR2 is FQNNGV. The CDR3 has 17 amino acids. CDR3 coding DNA: TGTGCCAGCAGCTTAGGCAGGGTAGCCCGAAGCACCGGGGAGCTGTTTTTT. Residues: CASSLGRVARSTGELFF.

The gene calls are TRBV4-1 and TRBJ1-1, with 12 bases identical to TRBD1. Germline CDR1 is MGHRA and CDR2 is YSYEKL. This CDR3 contains 18 residues. The trim removed 4 bases at V and 6 bases at J, leaving 15 bases unmatched. CDR3 loop: CASSPTGGQGARGAEAFF. DNA for the CDR3: TGCGCCAGCAGCCCTACAGGGGGACAGGGGGCAAGGGGCGCTGAAGCTTTCTTT.

Remarks on this clone: One end of the junction is discordant with germline, which a read error may explain. The V call is TRBV3-1 (or the pseudogene TRBV3-2), the J call TRBJ1-3, with unresolved D. The CDR3 sequence is 15 residues long. Germline lookup yields CDR1 LGHDT and CDR2 YNNKEL (reference sequence). This chain's CDR3 is CASSKETHARNTIYF. The CDR3 nucleotides are TGTGCCAGCAGCAAAGAAACTCACGCACGAAACACCATATATTTT.

The V and J genes are TRBV7-2 and TRBJ1-4, with D possibly TRBD1 on 5 matching bases. The germline V gene encodes CDR1 SGHTA and CDR2 FQGNSA. The V end lost 1 base, the J end lost 4 bases, and 10 bases lay between the germline ends. CDR3 length: 15 residues. CDR3 in amino acids: CASSLVGTGNEKLFF. Written as DNA, the CDR3 is TGTGCCAGCAGCTTAGTAGGGACCGGTAATGAAAAACTGTTTTTT.

This chain connects TRBV6-5 to TRBJ2-1, with 14 bases aligning to TRBD2. The V and J ends lost 1 base and 13 bases, in that order; junction bases with no gene match: 9. The CDR3 runs 16 residues. Germline V gene lookup returns CDR1 MNHEY and CDR2 SVGAGI. The CDR3, as DNA: TGTGCCAGCAGTTACTTACCGACTAGCGGGAGGGCCCAACAGTTCTTC. Its translation: CASSYLPTSGRAQQFF.

The CDR3 region has the DNA TGTGCCAGCAGCGTGAGTGTTGGGGGAACAGATACGCAGTATTTT. Amino acid sequence: CASSVSVGGTDTQYF. The chain couples TRBV9 to TRBJ2-3; D might be TRBD1 or TRBD2, each matching 5 bases. Trimming pared 2 bases from V and 3 bases from J, leaving 13 bases between. The CDR3 is made up of 15 amino acids. Germline CDR1 reads SGDLS; CDR2 reads YYNGEE. Together with reference TRBV9 and TRBJ2-3, the CDR3 gives the full variable domain: DSGVTQTPKHLITATGQRVTLRCSPRSGDLSVYWYQQSLDQGLQFLIQYYNGEERAKGNILERFSAQQFPDLHSELNLSSLELGDSALYFCASSVSVGGTDTQYFGPGTRLTVL.

The chain combines TRBV30 with TRBJ1-5; no clear D gene. Trimming took 0 bases from V and 7 from J, leaving 4 bases between them. This CDR3 comprises 11 residues. CDR1 is GTSNPN and CDR2 is SVGIG in the germline V gene (reference sequence). In DNA, the CDR3 is TGTGCCTGGAGTGTCAGCCAGCCCCAGCATTTT. Its protein is CAWSVSQPQHF.

This chain links TRBV15 with TRBJ2-3; D call uncertain. This CDR3 has 15 amino acids. Germline V gene lookup returns CDR1 LNHNV and CDR2 YYDKDF (reference sequence). V lost 0 bases and J lost 1, with 8 bases in between. CDR3 protein: CATSRDTWGTDTQYF. DNA of the CDR3: TGTGCCACCAGCAGAGATACTTGGGGCACAGATACGCAGTATTTT.

J is TRBJ2-3 and V is TRBV28; 7 positions agree with TRBD2. Germline CDR1 and CDR2: MDHEN and SYDVKM. With V trimmed by 4 bases and J by 0 bases, 13 bases remained unmatched. This CDR3 has 18 amino acids. The CDR3 region is CASSSHSSGLPSTDTQYF. In nucleotides, the CDR3 is TGTGCCAGCAGTTCCCATAGCTCGGGACTACCGAGCACAGATACGCAGTATTTT.

This clone was seen only a few times. V usage is TRBV27 and J usage is TRBJ2-1, with no clear D. V dropped 5 bases and J dropped 0 bases, with 11 bases sitting between them. The CDR3 is 15 residues long. Germline V lookup: CDR1 MNHEY, CDR2 SMNVEV (reference sequence). The CDR3 sequence is CASSGSESSYNEQFF. CDR3 sequence (DNA): TGTGCCAGCAGTGGAAGCGAGAGCTCCTACAATGAGCAGTTCTTC.